The clone carrying this TCR beta chain was counted at least ten times. The data stem from a study of human T cells and chemical hapten exposure. Looking at the study overall: From small differences in pooled library volume came most of the variation in per-sample TCR yields.

TCRdb ran MiXCR on the RACE reads and lists one entry per CDR3 protein. The sample holds roughly 92,000 distinct CDR3 sequences, over 10% seen once. Time point in this sample: patch test 2, 6 weeks after DPC sensitization. The treatment denotes: therapeutic diphenylcyclopropenone sensitization with weekly scalp DPC. V was clipped by 0 bases and J by 5 bases, with 10 bases between them. The V gene's germline CDR1 is LGHNA and CDR2 YSLEER. The CDR3 loop spans 14 amino acids. The chain recombines TRBV4-3 with TRBJ1-1, with unresolved D. Specimen: whole blood, collected in connection with sensitization to the hapten diphenylcyclopropenone (DPC). The sequence was collected from a woman in her thirties or forties with alopecia areata. Some clones in this sample may be carry-over from other donors' samples. CDR3 coding DNA: TGCGCCAGCAGCCAAGAATTAAGAGGGACTGAAGCTTTCTTT. It is translated as CASSQELRGTEAFF.